This T cell receptor beta chain was profiled in a study of CD8 T cells in ankylosing spondylitis. Study observations and caveats: Researchers report that disease-linked clones proved CD8+ and relatively rare in peripheral blood. Clones tied to disease were said to be significantly enriched in matched ankylosing spondylitis synovial fluid. Made up of under 10 highly homologous variants, a TCR beta motif appeared characteristic of ankylosing spondylitis blood. Reports of some motif variants in reactive arthritis synovial fluid and blood predate this one.

With molecular barcodes, quantitative 5'-RACE was used to make the TCR beta libraries. TCRdb used MiXCR to reprocess the 5' RACE reads, holding one entry per CDR3 protein. Among around 440,000 distinct CDR3 sequences listed, over 15% were seen once. A remark on this clonotype: Its specificity is unknown.

Germline loops: CDR1 SGHAT, CDR2 FQNNGV. CDR3 length equals 17 residues. V lost 0 bases and J 0 bases, leaving 12 bases between the germline ends. The receptor was isolated from a male donor with ankylosing spondylitis. The sample consisted of blood, either unsorted or a sorted T cell fraction (not recorded which). The chain recombines TRBV11-2 with TRBJ1-3; D not certain. The CDR3 DNA is TGTGCCAGCAGCTTAGAAGCGAGGGCAGGCTCTGGAAACACCATATATTTT. Translation: CASSLEARAGSGNTIYF.